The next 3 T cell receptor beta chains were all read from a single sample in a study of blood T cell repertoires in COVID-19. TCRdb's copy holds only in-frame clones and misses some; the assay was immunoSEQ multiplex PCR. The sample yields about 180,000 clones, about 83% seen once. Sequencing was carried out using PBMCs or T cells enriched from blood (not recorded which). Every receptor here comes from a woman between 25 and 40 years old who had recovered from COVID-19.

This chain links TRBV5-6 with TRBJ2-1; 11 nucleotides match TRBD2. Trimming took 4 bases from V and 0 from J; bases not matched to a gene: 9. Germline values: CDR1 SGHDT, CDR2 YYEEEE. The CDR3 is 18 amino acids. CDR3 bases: TGTGCCAGCAGCCCAACTAGCGGGAGTCCTAGCTCCTACAATGAGCAGTTCTTC. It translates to CASSPTSGSPSSYNEQFF.

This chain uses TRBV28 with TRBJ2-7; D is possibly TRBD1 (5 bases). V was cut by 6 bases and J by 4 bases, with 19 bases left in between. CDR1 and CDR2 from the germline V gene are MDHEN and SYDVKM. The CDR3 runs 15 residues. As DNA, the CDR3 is TGTGCCAGCAGCCTAGGCCCAGGGAAAAGGTACGAGCAGTACTTC. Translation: CASSLGPGKRYEQYF.

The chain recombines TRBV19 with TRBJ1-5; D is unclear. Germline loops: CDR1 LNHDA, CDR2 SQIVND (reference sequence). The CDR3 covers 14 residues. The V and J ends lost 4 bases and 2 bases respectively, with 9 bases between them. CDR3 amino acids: CASSTPSGNQPQHF. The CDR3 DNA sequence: TGTGCCAGTAGTACCCCTAGTGGCAATCAGCCCCAGCATTTT.